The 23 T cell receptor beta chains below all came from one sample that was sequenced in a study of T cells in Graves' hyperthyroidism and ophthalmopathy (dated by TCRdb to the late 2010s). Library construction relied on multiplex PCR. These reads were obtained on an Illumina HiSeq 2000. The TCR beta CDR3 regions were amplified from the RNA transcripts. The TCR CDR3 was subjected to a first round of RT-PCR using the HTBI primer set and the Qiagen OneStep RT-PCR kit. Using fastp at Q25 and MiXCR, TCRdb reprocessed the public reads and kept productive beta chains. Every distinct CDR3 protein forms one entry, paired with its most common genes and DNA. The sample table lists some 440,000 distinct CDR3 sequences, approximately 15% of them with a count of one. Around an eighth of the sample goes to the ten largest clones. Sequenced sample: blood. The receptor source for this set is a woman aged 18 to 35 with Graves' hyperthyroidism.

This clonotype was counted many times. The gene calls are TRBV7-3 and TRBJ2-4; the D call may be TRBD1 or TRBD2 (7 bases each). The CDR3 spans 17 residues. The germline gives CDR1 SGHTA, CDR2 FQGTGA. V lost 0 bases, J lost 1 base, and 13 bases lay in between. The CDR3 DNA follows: TGTGCCAGCAGCTTAACCCCAGGGGGGGGGGCCAAAAACATTCAGTACTTC. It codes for CASSLTPGGGAKNIQYF. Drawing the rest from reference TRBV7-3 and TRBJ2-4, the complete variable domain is GAGVSQTPSNKVTEKGKYVELRCDPISGHTALYWYRQSLGQGPEFLIYFQGTGAADDSGLPNDRFFAVRPEGSVSTLKIQRTERGDSAVYLCASSLTPGGGAKNIQYFGAGTRLSVL.

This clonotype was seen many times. The CDR3 protein is CASAGGRYEQYF. The CDR3 nucleotides read TGTGCCTCCGCAGGGGGTCGGTACGAGCAGTACTTC. The chain uses TRBV7-9 and TRBJ2-7; 7 positions agree with TRBD1. Per germline, CDR1 SEHNR and CDR2 FQNEAQ (reference sequence). The J segment lost 4 bases and the V segment lost 11 bases, leaving 8 bases of the junction unmatched. The CDR3 is 12 amino acids. Filled out from reference TRBV7-9 and TRBJ2-7, the complete variable domain reads DTGVSQNPRHKITKRGQNVTFRCDPISEHNRLYWYRQTLGQGPEFLTYFQNEAQLEKSRLLSDRFSAERPKGSFSTLEIQRTEQGDSAMYLCASAGGRYEQYFGPGTRLTVT.

DNA of the CDR3: TGTGCCAGCAGCCCCCAGTCATGGGACGGCCAAGAGACCCAGTACTTC. This encodes CASSPQSWDGQETQYF. The chain carries TRBV7-8 and TRBJ2-5; D could derive from TRBD1 or TRBD2 (5 bases each). V was cut by 5 bases and J by 1 base, with 17 bases left in between. Germline V gene sequence: CDR1 SGHVS, CDR2 FQNEAQ. This CDR3 region has 16 residues.

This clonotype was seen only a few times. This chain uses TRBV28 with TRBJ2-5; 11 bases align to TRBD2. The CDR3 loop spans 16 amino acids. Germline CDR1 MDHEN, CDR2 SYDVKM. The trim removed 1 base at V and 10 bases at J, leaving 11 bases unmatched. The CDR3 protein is CASSLLPSSGRDIQYF. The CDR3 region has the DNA TGTGCCAGCAGTTTATTGCCAAGTAGCGGGAGGGACATCCAGTACTTC. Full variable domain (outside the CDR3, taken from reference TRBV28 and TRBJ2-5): DVKVTQSSRYLVKRTGEKVFLECVQDMDHENMFWYRQDPGLGLRLIYFSYDVKMKEKGDIPEGYSVSREKKERFSLILESASTNQTSMYLCASSLLPSSGRDIQYFGPGTRLLVL.

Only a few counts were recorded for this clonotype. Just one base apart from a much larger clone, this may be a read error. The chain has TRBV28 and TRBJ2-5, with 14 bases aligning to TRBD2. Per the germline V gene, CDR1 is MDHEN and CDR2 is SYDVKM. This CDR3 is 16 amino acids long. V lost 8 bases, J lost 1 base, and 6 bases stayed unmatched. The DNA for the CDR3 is TGTGCCAGCGGCCCAGGACTAGCGGGGGGCCAAGAGACCCAGTACTTC. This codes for CASGPGLAGGQETQYF.

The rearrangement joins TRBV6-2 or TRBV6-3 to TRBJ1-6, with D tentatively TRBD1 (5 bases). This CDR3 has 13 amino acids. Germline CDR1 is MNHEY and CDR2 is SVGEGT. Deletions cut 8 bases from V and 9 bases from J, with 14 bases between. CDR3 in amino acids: CASEMGGVSPLHF. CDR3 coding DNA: TGTGCCAGCGAAATGGGGGGAGTTTCACCCCTCCACTTT.

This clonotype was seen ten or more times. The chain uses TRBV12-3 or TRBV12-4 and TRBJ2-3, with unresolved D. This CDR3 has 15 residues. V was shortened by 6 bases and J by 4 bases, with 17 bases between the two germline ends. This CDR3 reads CASSPRNGRADTQYF. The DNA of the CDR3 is TGTGCCAGCAGCCCACGAAATGGACGGGCAGATACGCAGTATTTT.

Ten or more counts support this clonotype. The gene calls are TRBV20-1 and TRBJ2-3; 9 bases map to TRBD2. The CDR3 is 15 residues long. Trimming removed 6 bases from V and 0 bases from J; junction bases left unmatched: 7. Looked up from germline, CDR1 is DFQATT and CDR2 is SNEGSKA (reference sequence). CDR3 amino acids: CSAGGGGASTDTQYF. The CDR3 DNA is TGCAGTGCCGGGGGCGGGGGGGCAAGCACAGATACGCAGTATTTT.

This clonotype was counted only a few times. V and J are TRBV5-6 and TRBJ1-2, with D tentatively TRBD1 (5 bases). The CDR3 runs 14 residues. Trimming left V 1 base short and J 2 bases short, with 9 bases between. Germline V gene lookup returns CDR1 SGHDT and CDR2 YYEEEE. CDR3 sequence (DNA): TGTGCCAGCAGCTTGAGGCAGGGAAACTATGGCTACACCTTC. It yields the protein CASSLRQGNYGYTF.

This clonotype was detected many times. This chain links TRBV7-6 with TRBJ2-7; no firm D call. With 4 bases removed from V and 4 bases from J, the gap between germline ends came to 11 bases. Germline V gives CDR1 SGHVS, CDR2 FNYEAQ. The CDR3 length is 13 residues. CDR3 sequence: CASSSTSTYEQYF. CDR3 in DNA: TGTGCCAGCAGCTCTACTTCCACTTACGAGCAGTACTTC.

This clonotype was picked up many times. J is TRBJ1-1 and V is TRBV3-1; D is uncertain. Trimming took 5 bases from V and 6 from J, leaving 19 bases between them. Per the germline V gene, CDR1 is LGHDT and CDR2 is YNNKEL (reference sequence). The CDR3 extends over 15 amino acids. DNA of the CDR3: TGTGCCAGCAGCACCCGTAGAGGGTACCTTCCTGAAGCTTTCTTT. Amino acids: CASSTRRGYLPEAFF.

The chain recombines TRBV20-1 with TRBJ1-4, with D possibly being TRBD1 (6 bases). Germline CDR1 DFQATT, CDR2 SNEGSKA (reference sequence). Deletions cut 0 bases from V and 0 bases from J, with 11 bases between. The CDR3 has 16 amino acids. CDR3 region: CSARDFQGTTNEKLFF. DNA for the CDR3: TGCAGTGCTAGAGACTTTCAGGGGACAACTAATGAAAAACTGTTTTTT.

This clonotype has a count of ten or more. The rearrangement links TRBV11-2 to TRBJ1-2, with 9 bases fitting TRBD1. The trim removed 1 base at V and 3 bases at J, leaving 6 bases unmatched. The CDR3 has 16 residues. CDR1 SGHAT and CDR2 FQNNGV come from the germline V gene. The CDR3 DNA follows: TGTGCCAGCAGCTTAGGGTTGACAGGGGGGGACTATGGCTACACCTTC. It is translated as CASSLGLTGGDYGYTF.

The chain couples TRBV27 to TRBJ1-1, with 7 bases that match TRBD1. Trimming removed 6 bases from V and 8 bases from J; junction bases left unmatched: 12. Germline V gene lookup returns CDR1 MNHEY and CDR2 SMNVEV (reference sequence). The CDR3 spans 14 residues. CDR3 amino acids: CASSSPTRGLEAFF. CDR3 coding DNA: TGTGCCAGCAGCTCCCCAACCAGGGGGTTAGAAGCTTTCTTT.

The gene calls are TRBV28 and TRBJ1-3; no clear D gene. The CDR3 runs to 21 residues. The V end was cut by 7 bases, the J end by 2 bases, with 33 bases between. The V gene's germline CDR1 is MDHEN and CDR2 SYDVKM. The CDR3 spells CASTPTSGRVDTGEPGNTIYF. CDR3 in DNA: TGTGCCAGCACCCCGACTAGCGGGAGGGTCGACACCGGGGAGCCTGGAAACACCATATATTTT.

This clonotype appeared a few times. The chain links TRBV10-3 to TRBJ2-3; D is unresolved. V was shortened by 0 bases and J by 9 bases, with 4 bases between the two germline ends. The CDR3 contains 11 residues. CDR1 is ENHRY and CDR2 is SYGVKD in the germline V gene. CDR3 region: CAISESWTQYF. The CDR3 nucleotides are TGTGCCATCAGTGAGTCGTGGACGCAGTATTTT.

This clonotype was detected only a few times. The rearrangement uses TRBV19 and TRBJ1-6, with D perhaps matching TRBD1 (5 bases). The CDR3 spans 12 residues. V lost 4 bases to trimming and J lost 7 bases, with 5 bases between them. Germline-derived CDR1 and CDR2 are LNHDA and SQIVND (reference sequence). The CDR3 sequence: CASSTGNSPLHF. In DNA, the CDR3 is TGTGCCAGTAGTACAGGGAATTCACCCCTCCACTTT.

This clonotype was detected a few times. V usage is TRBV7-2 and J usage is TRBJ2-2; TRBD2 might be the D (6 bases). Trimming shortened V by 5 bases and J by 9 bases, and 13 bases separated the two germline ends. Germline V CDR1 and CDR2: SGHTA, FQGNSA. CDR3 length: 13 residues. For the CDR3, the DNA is TGTGCCAGCAGCCAAAAACTAGCTTGGGAGCTGTTTTTT. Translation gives CASSQKLAWELFF.

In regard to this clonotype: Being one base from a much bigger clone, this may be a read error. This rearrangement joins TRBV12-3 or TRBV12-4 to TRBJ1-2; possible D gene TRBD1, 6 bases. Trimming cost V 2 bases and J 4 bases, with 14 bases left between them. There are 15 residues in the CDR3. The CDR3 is CASSLSAGASYGYTF. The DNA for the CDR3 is TGTGCCAGCAGTTTATCAGCAGGGGCTAGCTATGGCTACACCTTC.

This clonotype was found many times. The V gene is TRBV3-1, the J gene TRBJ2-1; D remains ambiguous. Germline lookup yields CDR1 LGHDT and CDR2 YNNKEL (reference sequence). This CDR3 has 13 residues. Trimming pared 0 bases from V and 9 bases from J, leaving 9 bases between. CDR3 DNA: TGTGCCAGCAGCCAAGAGATCAACAGTGAGCAGTTCTTC. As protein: CASSQEINSEQFF.

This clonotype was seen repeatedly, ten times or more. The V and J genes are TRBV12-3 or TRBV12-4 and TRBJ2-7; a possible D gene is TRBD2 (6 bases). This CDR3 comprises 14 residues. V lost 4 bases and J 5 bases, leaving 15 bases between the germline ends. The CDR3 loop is CASSSTGTPNEQYF. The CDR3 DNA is TGTGCCAGCAGTTCCACCGGGACTCCCAACGAGCAGTACTTC.

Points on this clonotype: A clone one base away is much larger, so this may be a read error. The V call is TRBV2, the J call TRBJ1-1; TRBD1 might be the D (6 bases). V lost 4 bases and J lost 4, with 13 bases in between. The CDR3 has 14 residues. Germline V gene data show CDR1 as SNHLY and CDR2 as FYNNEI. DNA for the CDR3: TGTGCCAGCAGTGCGGGGGGCTTTGTCACTGAAGCTTTCTTT. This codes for CASSAGGFVTEAFF.

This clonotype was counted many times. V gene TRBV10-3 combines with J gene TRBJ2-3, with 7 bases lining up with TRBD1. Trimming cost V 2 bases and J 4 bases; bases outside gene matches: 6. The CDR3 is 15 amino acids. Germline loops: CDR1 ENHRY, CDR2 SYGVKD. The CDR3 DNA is TGTGCCATCAGTGAGCTCGGGACAGACCCAGATACGCAGTATTTT. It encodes CAISELGTDPDTQYF.